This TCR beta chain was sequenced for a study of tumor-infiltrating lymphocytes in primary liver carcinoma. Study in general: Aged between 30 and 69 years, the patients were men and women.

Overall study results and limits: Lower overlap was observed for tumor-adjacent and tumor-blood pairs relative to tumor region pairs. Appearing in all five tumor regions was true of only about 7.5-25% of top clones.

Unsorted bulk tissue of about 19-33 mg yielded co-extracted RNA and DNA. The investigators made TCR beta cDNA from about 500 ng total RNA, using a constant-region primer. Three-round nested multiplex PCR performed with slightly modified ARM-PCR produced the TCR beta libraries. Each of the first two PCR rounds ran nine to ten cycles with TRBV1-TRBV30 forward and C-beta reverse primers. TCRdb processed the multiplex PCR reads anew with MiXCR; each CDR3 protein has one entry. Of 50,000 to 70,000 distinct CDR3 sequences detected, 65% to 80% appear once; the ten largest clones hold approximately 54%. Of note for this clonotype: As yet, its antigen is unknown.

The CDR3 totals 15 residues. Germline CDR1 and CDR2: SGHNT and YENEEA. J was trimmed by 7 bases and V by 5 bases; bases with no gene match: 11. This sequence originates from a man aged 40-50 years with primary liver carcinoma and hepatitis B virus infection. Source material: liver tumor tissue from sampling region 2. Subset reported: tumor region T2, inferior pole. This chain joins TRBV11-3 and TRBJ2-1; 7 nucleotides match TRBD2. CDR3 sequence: CASSAGTIDNNEQFF. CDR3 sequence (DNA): TGTGCCAGCAGCGCCGGGACTATAGACAATAATGAGCAGTTCTTC.